This TCR beta chain was identified in a study of blood T cell repertoires in COVID-19. The CDR3 is 20 amino acids. V lost 6 bases, J lost 5 bases, and 20 bases stayed unmatched. Germline CDR1 is MDHEN and CDR2 is SYDVKM. Sequencing was performed with immunoSEQ multiplex PCR; in TCRdb, only in-frame clones are kept and a portion is missing. The sample includes about 49,000 clones, 70% to 90% of them seen just once. Specimen: peripheral blood. V gene TRBV28 combines with J gene TRBJ1-6, with 9 bases lining up with TRBD1. The TCR originated in a human donor in a cohort sampled during active COVID-19. The CDR3 DNA is TGTGCCAGCAGGCTCCAAACAGGGGGCTTTAGGGGCGATAATAATTCACCCCTCCACTTT. This gives the protein CASRLQTGGFRGDNNSPLHF.